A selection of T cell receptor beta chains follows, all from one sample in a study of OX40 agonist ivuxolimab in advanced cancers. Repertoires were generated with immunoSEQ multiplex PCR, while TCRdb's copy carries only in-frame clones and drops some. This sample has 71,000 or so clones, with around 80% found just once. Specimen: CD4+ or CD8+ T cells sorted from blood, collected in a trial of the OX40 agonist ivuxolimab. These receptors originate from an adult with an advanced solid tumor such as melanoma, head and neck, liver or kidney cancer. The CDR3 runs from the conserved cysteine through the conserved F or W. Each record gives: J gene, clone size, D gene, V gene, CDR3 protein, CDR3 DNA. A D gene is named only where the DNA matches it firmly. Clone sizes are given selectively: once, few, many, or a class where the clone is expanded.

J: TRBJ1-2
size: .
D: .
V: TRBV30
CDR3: CAWIPGQINYGYTF
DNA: TGTGCCTGGATACCTGGACAGATCAACTATGGCTACACCTTC

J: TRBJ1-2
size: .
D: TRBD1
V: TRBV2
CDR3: CASSRDSRGNYGYTF
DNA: TGTGCCAGCAGCCGGGACAGCCGGGGGAACTATGGCTACACCTTC

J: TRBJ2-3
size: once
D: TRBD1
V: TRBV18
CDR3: CASSPQDRGPDTQYF
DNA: TGTGCCAGCTCACCTCAGGACAGGGGACCAGATACGCAGTATTTT

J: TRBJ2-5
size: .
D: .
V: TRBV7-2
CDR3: CASSQTSNSETQYF
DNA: TGTGCCAGCAGCCAGACTAGTAACTCAGAGACCCAGTACTTC

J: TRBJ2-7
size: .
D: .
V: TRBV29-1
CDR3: CSVEGASIYEQYF
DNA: TGCAGCGTTGAAGGGGCCAGTATTTACGAGCAGTACTTC

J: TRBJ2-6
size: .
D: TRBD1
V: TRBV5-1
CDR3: CASSRDSSYSGANVLTF
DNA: TGCGCCAGCAGCAGGGACAGCAGTTACTCTGGGGCCAACGTCCTGACTTTC

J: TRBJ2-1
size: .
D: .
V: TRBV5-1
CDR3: CASSSGSDEQFF
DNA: TGCGCCAGCAGCTCCGGGAGCGATGAGCAGTTCTTC

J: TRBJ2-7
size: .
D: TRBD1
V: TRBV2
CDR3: CASSDPDRATYEQYF
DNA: TGTGCCAGCAGTGACCCAGACAGGGCCACCTACGAGCAGTACTTC

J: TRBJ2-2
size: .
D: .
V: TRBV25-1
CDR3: CASRGPNTGELFF
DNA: TGTGCCAGCAGAGGTCCGAACACCGGGGAGCTGTTTTTT

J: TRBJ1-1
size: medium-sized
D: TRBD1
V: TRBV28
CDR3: CASKQGTGDTEAFF
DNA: TGTGCCAGTAAACAAGGGACAGGGGACACTGAAGCTTTCTTT

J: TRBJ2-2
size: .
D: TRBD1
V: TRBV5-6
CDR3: CASSFPGQGAGELFF
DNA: TGTGCCAGCAGCTTTCCGGGACAGGGGGCCGGGGAGCTGTTTTTT

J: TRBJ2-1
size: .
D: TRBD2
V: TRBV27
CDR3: CASSLGLAVRNEQFF
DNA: TGTGCCAGCAGCTTGGGACTAGCGGTGCGAAATGAGCAGTTCTTC

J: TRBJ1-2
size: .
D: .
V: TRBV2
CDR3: CASLRRNYGYTF
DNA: TGTGCCAGCCTCCGACGTAACTATGGCTACACCTTC

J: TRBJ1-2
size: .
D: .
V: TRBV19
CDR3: CASSMNAVSYGYTF
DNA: TGTGCCAGTAGTATGAATGCAGTCTCCTATGGCTACACCTTC

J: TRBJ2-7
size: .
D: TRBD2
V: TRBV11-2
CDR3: CASSPNPGTSGTYEQYF
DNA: TGTGCCAGCAGCCCCAACCCTGGGACTAGCGGCACCTACGAGCAGTACTTC

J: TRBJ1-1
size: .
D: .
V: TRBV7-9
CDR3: CASSLIQDTEAFF
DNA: TGTGCCAGCAGCTTAATTCAGGACACTGAAGCTTTCTTT

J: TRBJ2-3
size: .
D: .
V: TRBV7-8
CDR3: CASSLGFRDYTQYF
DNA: TGTGCCAGCAGCTTAGGGTTCAGGGATTATACGCAGTATTTT

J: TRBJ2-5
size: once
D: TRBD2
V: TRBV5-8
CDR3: CASRPGLAAREAQYF
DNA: TGTGCCAGCAGGCCGGGACTAGCGGCAAGAGAGGCCCAGTACTTC

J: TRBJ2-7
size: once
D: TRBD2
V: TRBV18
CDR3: CASSPDGRYEQYF
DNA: TGTGCCAGCTCACCCGACGGGAGGTACGAGCAGTACTTC

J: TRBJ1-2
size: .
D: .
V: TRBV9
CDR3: CASSGDGLYGYTF
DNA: TGTGCCAGCAGCGGCGACGGGCTCTATGGCTACACCTTC

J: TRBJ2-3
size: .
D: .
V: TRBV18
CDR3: CASSPPGGDTQYF
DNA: TGTGCCAGCTCACCACCGGGGGGAGATACGCAGTATTTT

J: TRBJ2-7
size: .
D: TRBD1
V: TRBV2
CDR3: CASSVDRGGYYEQYF
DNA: TGTGCCAGCAGTGTAGACAGGGGGGGTTATTACGAGCAGTACTTC

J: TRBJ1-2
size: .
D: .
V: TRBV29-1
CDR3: CSVAPKTNYGYTF
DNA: TGCAGCGTTGCACCCAAAACTAACTATGGCTACACCTTC

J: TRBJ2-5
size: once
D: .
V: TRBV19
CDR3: CASSIQGQETQYF
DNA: TGTGCCAGTAGTATCCAGGGGCAAGAGACCCAGTACTTC

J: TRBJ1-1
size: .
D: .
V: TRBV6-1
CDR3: CAYKQGYGTEAFF
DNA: TGTGCCTATAAACAGGGATACGGCACTGAAGCTTTCTTT

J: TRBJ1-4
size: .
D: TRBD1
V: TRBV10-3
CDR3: CAISELGTALTNEKLFF
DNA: TGTGCCATCAGCGAATTGGGGACAGCCCTTACTAATGAAAAACTGTTTTTT

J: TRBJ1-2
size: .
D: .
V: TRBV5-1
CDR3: CASSQTGTDGYTF
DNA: TGCGCCAGCTCTCAAACGGGGACGGATGGCTACACCTTC

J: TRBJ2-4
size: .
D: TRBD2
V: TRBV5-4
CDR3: CASSLWDYQNIQYF
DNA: TGTGCCAGCAGCTTATGGGACTACCAAAACATTCAGTACTTC

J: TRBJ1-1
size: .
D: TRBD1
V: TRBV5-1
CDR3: CASSRGTGRDEAFF
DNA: TGCGCCAGCAGTAGGGGGACAGGGAGGGATGAAGCTTTCTTT

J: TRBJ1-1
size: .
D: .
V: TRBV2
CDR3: CASSTRMNTEAFF
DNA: TGTGCCAGCAGTACACGGATGAACACTGAAGCTTTCTTT

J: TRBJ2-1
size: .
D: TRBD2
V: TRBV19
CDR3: CASSPTSGNYNEQFF
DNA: TGTGCCAGTAGCCCGACTAGCGGGAACTACAATGAGCAGTTCTTC

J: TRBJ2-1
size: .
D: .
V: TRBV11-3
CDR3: CASSLGANEQFF
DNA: TGTGCCAGCAGCTTAGGGGCCAATGAGCAGTTCTTC

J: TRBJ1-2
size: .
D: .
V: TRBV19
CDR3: CASTRDANYGYTF
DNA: TGTGCCAGTACAAGAGACGCTAACTATGGCTACACCTTC

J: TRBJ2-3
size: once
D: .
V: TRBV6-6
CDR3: CASSQRLGDTQYF
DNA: TGTGCCAGCAGTCAGAGACTAGGAGATACGCAGTATTTT